One and the same sample provided the 18 T cell receptor beta chains below, sequenced in a study of cytomegalovirus exposure and HLA in healthy donors. The PCR ran on 60 Vbeta and 13 Jbeta primers. Profiled with immunoSEQ multiplex PCR; TCRdb holds only in-frame clones, not every one. The sample has 140,000 to 150,000 clones, and its top ten clones hold 0.96%. Sequencing was carried out using PBMCs. All receptors come from a male donor in good health and CMV-seronegative.

The rearrangement uses TRBV19 and TRBJ2-2; D remains unclear. CDR1 and CDR2 (germline): LNHDA, SQIVND (reference sequence). The CDR3 length is 14 residues. Trimming cost V 9 bases and J 2 bases, with 13 bases left between them. CDR3 nucleotides: TGTGCCAGCCGGTTGGGCTTCAACACCGGGGAGCTGTTTTTT. Residues: CASRLGFNTGELFF.

This chain connects TRBV27 to TRBJ1-2; tentative D call: TRBD1 (5 bases). V shed 0 bases and J shed 3 bases, with 14 bases lying between them. The CDR3 has 16 residues. Germline V gene data show CDR1 as MNHEY and CDR2 as SMNVEV (reference sequence). This chain's CDR3 is CASSLSNRAGYYGYTF. The CDR3 region has the DNA TGTGCCAGCAGTTTATCGAATAGGGCAGGGTACTATGGCTACACCTTC.

This chain links TRBV7-6 with TRBJ2-7; D perhaps matches TRBD2 (5 bases). The CDR3 consists of 14 residues. The germline V and J ends were trimmed by 4 bases and 5 bases, with 15 bases remaining between them. Germline loops: CDR1 SGHVS, CDR2 FNYEAQ. The CDR3 here is CASSSLLGSHEQYF. The CDR3 nucleotides are TGTGCCAGCAGCTCCTTACTAGGTAGCCACGAGCAGTACTTC.

This chain uses TRBV5-1 with TRBJ2-1; 14 nucleotides match TRBD2. There are 17 residues in the CDR3. V trimming: 4 bases; J trimming: 8 bases; junction bases outside the gene matches: 11. Germline V CDR1 and CDR2: SGHRS, YFSETQ. The CDR3 region is CASSTQGLAGAPYEQFF. CDR3 nucleotides: TGCGCCAGCAGCACCCAGGGACTAGCGGGAGCCCCATATGAGCAGTTCTTC.

The chain carries TRBV9 and TRBJ1-1; D gene unclear. Trimming took off 0 bases at V and 3 bases at J, with 6 bases between the two ends. Germline CDR1 is SGDLS and CDR2 is YYNGEE. The CDR3 covers 13 residues. The CDR3 loop reads CASSVGVDTEAFF. In DNA, the CDR3 is TGTGCCAGCAGCGTAGGAGTGGACACTGAAGCTTTCTTT.

This sequence joins TRBV18 and TRBJ1-2; 12 nucleotides line up with TRBD1. CDR1 and CDR2 from the germline V gene are KGHSH and LQKENI. The CDR3 loop spans 14 amino acids. The V segment lost 6 bases and the J segment 8 bases; nucleotides outside the gene matches: 7. The CDR3 sequence is CASSPGQGANGYTF. The CDR3, as DNA: TGTGCCAGCTCCCCGGGACAGGGGGCTAACGGCTACACCTTC. Full variable domain (rest looked up from reference TRBV18 and TRBJ1-2): NAGVMQNPRHLVRRRGQEARLRCSPMKGHSHVYWYRQLPEEGLKFMVYLQKENIIDESGMPKERFSAEFPKEGPSILRIQQVVRGDSAAYFCASSPGQGANGYTFGSGTRLTVV.

The chain combines TRBV5-4 with TRBJ1-1, with a possible D match to TRBD1 (6 bases). The ends were cut back, 6 bases at V and 1 base at J, with 10 bases in the middle. Germline V gives CDR1 SGHNT, CDR2 YYREEE (reference sequence). This CDR3 spans 13 amino acids. The CDR3 loop reads CASNSGQNTEAFF. The DNA for the CDR3 is TGTGCCAGCAACTCGGGACAGAACACTGAAGCTTTCTTT.

V is TRBV19 and J is TRBJ1-2, with 11 bases fitting TRBD1. The germline V gene encodes CDR1 LNHDA and CDR2 SQIVND (reference sequence). This CDR3 comprises 16 residues. The junction had 10 bases not matched to a gene; V was cut back by 8 bases and J by 2 bases. The CDR3: CASLKHGQGANYGYTF. DNA for the CDR3: TGTGCCAGTCTCAAACACGGACAGGGGGCGAACTATGGCTACACCTTC.

The J gene is TRBJ2-2, the V gene TRBV18; TRBD1 matches at 7 bases. CDR3 length equals 16 residues. J gave up 1 base and V 1 base, and 3 bases lay outside the gene matches. The germline CDR1 and CDR2 sequences are KGHSH and LQKENI. The CDR3 DNA reads as TGTGCCAGCTCACCACTACAGGGGTTGAACACCGGGGAGCTGTTTTTT. Protein product: CASSPLQGLNTGELFF.

This rearrangement joins TRBV11-1 to TRBJ2-7; 7 bases are shared with TRBD2. The CDR3 is 15 amino acids. From germline, CDR1 is SGHAT and CDR2 FQDESV (reference sequence). V lost 1 base, J lost 4 bases, and 7 bases stayed unmatched. CDR3 region: CASSLDPGRGYEQYF. Here the CDR3 DNA reads TGTGCCAGCAGCTTAGATCCGGGGCGGGGGTACGAGCAGTACTTC.

The V gene is TRBV7-2, the J gene TRBJ2-2; D is possibly TRBD1 (6 bases). With 6 bases removed from V and 4 bases from J, the gap between germline ends came to 12 bases. This CDR3 spans 14 amino acids. Germline assignment: CDR1 SGHTA and CDR2 FQGNSA. In DNA, the CDR3 is TGTGCCAGCAGACGGACAGACACCACCGGGGAGCTGTTTTTT. Its translation is CASRRTDTTGELFF. Using reference TRBV7-2 and TRBJ2-2 for the parts outside the CDR3, the full variable domain is GAGVSQSPSNKVTEKGKDVELRCDPISGHTALYWYRQSLGQGLEFLIYFQGNSAPDKSGLPSDRFSAERTGGSVSTLTIQRTQQEDSAVYLCASRRTDTTGELFFGEGSRLTVL.

The chain couples TRBV5-1 to TRBJ2-7, with D uncertain. Germline CDR1 and CDR2: SGHRS and YFSETQ. The CDR3 runs to 15 residues. The V gene lost 2 bases and the J gene lost 1 base, with 13 bases spanning the gap. CDR3 protein: CASSFNTGLSYEQYF. CDR3 sequence (DNA): TGCGCCAGCAGCTTTAATACCGGGTTATCCTACGAGCAGTACTTC.

The V and J genes are TRBV7-6 and TRBJ2-3; TRBD1 agrees at 7 bases. V shed 4 bases and J 5 bases; nucleotides not matched to a gene: 6. Germline CDR1 and CDR2: SGHVS and FNYEAQ. The CDR3 is made up of 14 amino acids. CDR3 amino acids: CASSSWTGKDTQYF. The DNA of the CDR3 is TGTGCCAGCAGCTCCTGGACAGGAAAAGATACGCAGTATTTT.

The V gene is TRBV7-9, the J gene TRBJ2-2, with D perhaps matching TRBD2 (6 bases). This CDR3 spans 13 amino acids. V lost 7 bases and J lost 6, with 12 bases in between. CDR1 and CDR2 from the germline V gene are SEHNR and FQNEAQ (reference sequence). CDR3 nucleotides: TGTGCCAGCAACCCGGAGGGTCCCGGGGAGCTGTTTTTT. Encoded protein: CASNPEGPGELFF. Filled out from reference TRBV7-9 and TRBJ2-2, the complete variable domain reads DTGVSQNPRHKITKRGQNVTFRCDPISEHNRLYWYRQTLGQGPEFLTYFQNEAQLEKSRLLSDRFSAERPKGSFSTLEIQRTEQGDSAMYLCASNPEGPGELFFGEGSRLTVL.

The chain carries TRBV14 and TRBJ2-7; D may be TRBD1 (5 bases). CDR3 size: 15 residues. The V end was cut by 4 bases, the J end by 2 bases, with 15 bases between. Germline V CDR1 and CDR2: SGHDN, FVKESK. The CDR3 DNA reads TGTGCCAGCAGCCCATCCCCTGACAGAGCCTACGAGCAGTACTTC. It specifies CASSPSPDRAYEQYF.

The rearrangement uses TRBV6-1 and TRBJ1-5; 10 bases fit TRBD1. The CDR3 is 15 amino acids. Germline loops: CDR1 MNHNS, CDR2 SASEGT. With 4 bases clipped from V and 3 bases from J, the junction kept 3 bases outside the gene matches. CDR3 sequence: CASSVGQGFNQPQHF. DNA of the CDR3: TGTGCCAGCAGTGTGGGACAGGGGTTCAATCAGCCCCAGCATTTT.

The chain joins TRBV19 to TRBJ2-2, with 9 bases identical to TRBD1. J lost 6 bases, V lost 4 bases, and 9 bases had no gene match. The CDR3 is 16 amino acids. Germline loops: CDR1 LNHDA, CDR2 SQIVND (reference sequence). The CDR3: CASSTRGGQGPGELFF. The CDR3 DNA reads as TGTGCCAGTAGTACGAGGGGGGGACAGGGCCCCGGGGAGCTGTTTTTT.

The chain has TRBV6-5 and TRBJ2-7; 12 bases fit TRBD2. Trimming took 6 bases from V and 5 from J; bases not matched to a gene: 5. The CDR3 consists of 14 residues. Looked up from germline, CDR1 is MNHEY and CDR2 is SVGAGI. CDR3 residues: CASRGLAGLDEQYF. Here the CDR3 DNA reads TGTGCCAGCAGGGGACTAGCGGGTCTCGACGAGCAGTACTTC.